This T cell receptor (beta chain) originates from a study of T cell repertoires in cytomegalovirus infection (dated by TCRdb to the late 2010s). Background for the entire study: The peptide stimulations were aimed at well-studied HLA-B-restricted epitopes as well as recently identified HLA-C-restricted CMV epitopes, whose presentation resists viral immunomodulation. The HLA type of each donor mattered for the analysis, because public TCR beta signatures pointed to carriage of CMV infection along with the matching HLA type.

This clonotype was seen more than once but under ten times. Its antigen specificity is not known. No base quality values were provided; no much bigger clone lies one nucleotide off. For CDR1 and CDR2, the germline V gene (reference sequence) lists LNHDA and SQIVND. V was cut back by 7 bases and J by 6 bases, leaving a gap of 13 bases between them. The CDR3 holds 13 amino acids from the cysteine to the phenylalanine. The only DNA kept is the CDR3, 39 bases in frame from the first base. Results the study describes overall, beyond this receptor: The ex vivo response was dominated by HLA-C-restricted CMV-specific TCR beta clonotypes, which also provided the single most frequent clonotype in two of eight donors. In both this cohort and an independent cohort of 352 donors, the cumulative frequency of public TCR beta family members distinguished carriers of CMV infection plus the relevant HLA type.

Explained via the paper, the treatment or condition label denotes: in vitro stimulation with specific CMV peptide epitopes to enrich CMV-specific T cells. Data came from an Illumina HiSeq 1500. TCRdb redid the processing of the public reads, applying fastp at Q25 and MiXCR, and retained in-frame beta chains. Here each entry gathers all rows of one CDR3 protein and keeps the most common genes and DNA. Here the sample has more than 300,000 distinct CDR3 sequences; approximately 30% occur a single time. The ten largest clonotypes hold roughly 13% of the sample. The rearrangement joined TRBV19 to TRBJ2-1; the D gene identity is not certain. The TCR comes from a human donor in good health (CMV status not recorded). Some clones in this sample may be carry-over from other donors' samples. Sequences were derived from cultured PBMCs, sampled from culture after CMV antigen stimulation. The CDR3 loop reads CASKGGVFNEQFF. Here is the DNA: TGTGCCAGTAAGGGTGGGGTATTCAATGAGCAGTTCTTC.